This T cell receptor (beta chain) was identified during a study of PD-L1 blockade in urothelial cancer. Study-wide context: Peripheral blood specimens exhibited a median yield of 141,255 T cells.

TCRdb's table, derived via immunoSEQ multiplex PCR, lists solely in-frame clones and lacks some. Here the sample spans 70,000 to 85,000 clones, roughly nine tenths being singletons. Time point: pretreatment peripheral blood. This specimen was PBMCs, taken around atezolizumab (anti-PD-L1) treatment. This TCR derives from a man in his sixties or seventies with urothelial cancer.

CDR3 coding DNA: TGTGCCAGCAGCTTGGCTGGAGTTTCGGCTGGCTACACCTTC. This codes for CASSLAGVSAGYTF. The chain recombines TRBV5-6 with TRBJ1-2, with unresolved D. The germline gives CDR1 SGHDT, CDR2 YYEEEE. Trimming stripped 0 bases from V and 7 bases from J, with 13 bases between. The CDR3 consists of 14 residues.